This T cell receptor (beta chain) was retrieved from a study of CD8+CD57+ T cells in acquired aplastic anemia. Overall study results and limits: Shared by patients and controls, almost 30 CD8+ CDR3s were abundant in patients.

Germline trimming cut 6 bases from V and 2 bases from J; bases unmatched to any gene: 5. Germline V gene sequence: CDR1 DFQATT, CDR2 SNEGSKA (reference sequence). This CDR3 region has 14 residues. The sample holds a few counts of this clonotype. Its antigen remains unidentified. The TCR beta profiling, which covered VDJ combination and CDR3 sequence, was carried out using genomic DNA as the template. One entry per CDR3 protein, called by TCRdb with MiXCR from the reads. The data show about 150,000 distinct CDR3 sequences, roughly 49% seen once. Flow cytometry had shown expanded CD8+CD57+ cells in the patients chosen for sequencing. Patients were treatment-naive when blood was sampled.

The rearrangement joins TRBV20-1 to TRBJ2-7, with TRBD2 identical over 12 bases. The source is a human donor with aplastic anemia. Sequenced sample: sorted CD4+, CD8+, or CD8+CD57+ T cells (not recorded which) from PBMCs. The CDR3 region has the DNA TGCAGTGCCAGTCCTAGCGGGAGGGCCTACGAGCAGTACTTC. The encoded protein is CSASPSGRAYEQYF.